A single sample gave rise to the 21 T cell receptor beta chains below, sequenced in a study of T-cell reconstitution after alpha-beta-depleted transplantation in children. TCRbeta library preparation incorporated unique molecular identifiers. TCRdb reprocessed the PCR reads with MiXCR, giving one entry per CDR3 protein. This sample has 130,000 or so distinct CDR3 sequences, with 9.7% found just once. The sequenced sample was PBMCs, mostly from graft donor cells, obtained 180 days after TCRalphabeta/CD19-depleted stem cell transplant. These receptors all come from a girl younger than two who had a stem cell transplant for combined immunodeficiency, so the T cells may come from the graft donor.

The sample holds a few counts of this clonotype. The chain joins TRBV21-1 to TRBJ2-2; the table names TRBD2, a call not compared with the DNA. TRBV21-1 is labeled a pseudogene. The CDR3 is 18 residues long. The DNA of the CDR3 is TGTGCCAGCAGCAAAGCGCGCGCTAGCGGGACTCACACCGGGGAGCTGTTTTTT. Amino acids: CASSKARASGTHTGELFF.

This clonotype showed up just a few times. The chain uses TRBV7-8 and TRBJ2-1; possible D gene TRBD2, 6 bases. V was shortened by 5 bases and J by 1 base, with 15 bases between the two germline ends. CDR3 size: 16 residues. The germline gives CDR1 SGHVS, CDR2 FQNEAQ. The CDR3 nucleotides read TGTGCCAGCAGCCCCGGGGGACCTACATCCTACAATGAGCAGTTCTTC. This codes for CASSPGGPTSYNEQFF.

The rearrangement joins TRBV29-1 to TRBJ1-1; TRBD1 might be the D (5 bases). Germline CDR1 SQVTM, CDR2 ANQGSEA. With 1 base removed from V and 10 bases from J, the gap between germline ends came to 16 bases. CDR3 size: 13 residues. CDR3 nucleotide sequence: TGCAGCGTTGAAGGATATCAGGGTACGGGAGCTTTCTTT. It yields the protein CSVEGYQGTGAFF.

This clonotype came up a few times. The chain recombines TRBV5-5 with TRBJ2-5; D may be TRBD2 (6 bases). Trimming stripped 3 bases from V and 6 bases from J, with 21 bases between. CDR1 and CDR2 from the germline V gene are SGHKS and YYEKEE (reference sequence). This CDR3 contains 16 residues. CDR3 bases: TGTGCCAGCAGCTCCCTGGGCGGCGGGGTAATGAAGACCCAGTACTTC. Protein: CASSSLGGGVMKTQYF.

This clonotype was counted between two and nine times. The J gene is TRBJ2-1, the V gene TRBV6-5; 8 nucleotides agree with TRBD2. The V gene's germline CDR1 is MNHEY and CDR2 SVGAGI. The CDR3 is 13 residues long. V gave up 2 bases and J gave up 9 bases; unmatched junction bases: 3. In DNA, the CDR3 is TGTGCCAGCAGTTACGACGGACTAGCTGAGCAGTTCTTC. This gives the protein CASSYDGLAEQFF.

J is TRBJ2-7 and V is TRBV12-3 or TRBV12-4, with 8 nucleotides matching TRBD1. V gave up 4 bases and J gave up 2 bases; unmatched junction bases: 4. CDR3 size: 14 residues. Here the CDR3 reads CASSYRTGPYEQYF. In DNA form, the CDR3 reads TGTGCCAGCAGTTATCGGACAGGGCCCTACGAGCAGTACTTC.

In its sample, this clonotype was seen a few times. This rearrangement joins TRBV2 to TRBJ1-2; the match to TRBD1 covers 8 bases. Germline CDR1 and CDR2: SNHLY and FYNNEI. V was pared by 6 bases and J by 2 bases, with 5 bases of the junction left unmatched. The CDR3 runs to 14 residues. CDR3 nucleotides: TGTGCCAGCAGGCGGGACAGGATAAACTATGGCTACACCTTC. Amino acid sequence: CASRRDRINYGYTF.

This clonotype has more than one count but fewer than ten. This sequence joins TRBV11-2 and TRBJ2-1; possible D gene TRBD2, 6 bases. This CDR3 spans 15 amino acids. Looked up from germline, CDR1 is SGHAT and CDR2 is FQNNGV. The ends were cut back, 2 bases at V and 4 bases at J, with 12 bases in the middle. The CDR3 reads CASSLKGLNYNEQFF. The CDR3 bases are TGTGCCAGCAGCTTAAAGGGACTGAATTACAATGAGCAGTTCTTC.

This chain connects TRBV3-1 to TRBJ2-3, with D possibly matching TRBD2 (5 bases). The CDR3 covers 14 residues. CDR1 and CDR2 (germline): LGHDT, YNNKEL (reference sequence). V lost 1 base and J lost 1, with 6 bases in between. The CDR3 reads CASSQGGRTDTQYF. CDR3 sequence (DNA): TGTGCCAGCAGCCAAGGAGGGCGCACAGATACGCAGTATTTT.

Only a few counts were recorded for this clonotype. This chain uses TRBV6-1 with TRBJ2-7; 8 bases line up with TRBD1. This CDR3 contains 12 residues. Germline V gene data show CDR1 as MNHNS and CDR2 as SASEGT. The J segment lost 3 bases and the V segment lost 6 bases, leaving 1 base of the junction unmatched. The CDR3 coding sequence is TGTGCCAGCAGCGGACAGGGCTACGAGCAGTACTTC. Amino acids: CASSGQGYEQYF.

The V call is TRBV9, the J call TRBJ2-7; the match to TRBD1 covers 12 bases. The V segment lost 0 bases and the J segment 5 bases; nucleotides outside the gene matches: 6. The CDR3 has 16 residues. The germline V gene encodes CDR1 SGDLS and CDR2 YYNGEE. This chain's CDR3 is CASSVGPGTGGNEQYF. The CDR3 DNA is TGTGCCAGCAGCGTAGGGCCCGGGACAGGGGGCAACGAGCAGTACTTC.

This clonotype was recorded many times. The V call is TRBV4-2, the J call TRBJ1-5, with unresolved D. The CDR3 sequence is 12 residues long. Trimming shortened V by 1 base and J by 7 bases, and 5 bases separated the two germline ends. Germline V gene sequence: CDR1 LGHNA, CDR2 YNFKEQ. Here the CDR3 DNA reads TGTGCCAGCAGCCAAGGAGGGCAGCCCCAGCATTTT. Translated: CASSQGGQPQHF.

V is TRBV7-6 and J is TRBJ1-1; no definite D call. Germline values: CDR1 SGHVS, CDR2 FNYEAQ. Between the trimmed V and J ends, which lost 1 base and 7 bases, there was a span of 10 bases. CDR3 length equals 13 residues. DNA of the CDR3: TGTGCCAGCAGCTTAGGTTTCGGGGATGAAGCTTTCTTT. The encoded protein is CASSLGFGDEAFF. Looking up the rest from reference TRBV7-6 and TRBJ1-1 gives the full variable domain: GAGVSQSPRYKVTKRGQDVALRCDPISGHVSLYWYRQALGQGPEFLTYFNYEAQQDKSGLPNDRFSAERPEGSISTLTIQRTEQRDSAMYRCASSLGFGDEAFFGQGTRLTVV.

The chain combines TRBV29-1 with TRBJ2-3, with 11 bases identical to TRBD2. The V gene's germline CDR1 is SQVTM and CDR2 ANQGSEA. With 2 bases clipped from V and 4 bases from J, the junction kept 17 bases outside the gene matches. CDR3 length: 19 amino acids. The CDR3 nucleotides read TGCAGCGTTGAATGTGTGCTAGCGGGGGGCCCTGGCCCCCCAGATACGCAGTATTTT. It codes for CSVECVLAGGPGPPDTQYF.

The chain joins TRBV9 to TRBJ2-6, with D perhaps matching TRBD1 (5 bases). The CDR3 is 15 amino acids. Trimming took off 4 bases at V and 0 bases at J, with 8 bases between the two ends. CDR1 is SGDLS, CDR2 YYNGEE, per germline. The DNA of the CDR3 is TGTGCCAGCAGCCCGCAGGGCTCTGGGGCCAACGTCCTGACTTTC. The encoded protein is CASSPQGSGANVLTF.

This clonotype was counted between two and nine times. For the CDR3, the DNA is TGTGCCAGCAGCGCCTCTAGCGGGAGGACCACAGATACGCAGTATTTT. It encodes CASSASSGRTTDTQYF. The chain is built from TRBV9 and TRBJ2-3, with 11 nucleotides matching TRBD2. The V and J ends lost 3 bases and 2 bases, in that order; junction bases with no gene match: 5. Germline-derived CDR1 and CDR2 are SGDLS and YYNGEE. This CDR3 is 16 amino acids long.

J is TRBJ2-7 and V is TRBV20-1; D is ambiguous. The germline CDR1 and CDR2 sequences are DFQATT and SNEGSKA (reference sequence). CDR3 length: 14 residues. Trimming removed 5 bases at V and 0 bases at J, with 14 bases between. The DNA of the CDR3 is TGCAGTGCTTCTCCGGTCCCGAGCTCCTACGAGCAGTACTTC. Residues: CSASPVPSSYEQYF.

J is TRBJ2-2 and V is TRBV29-1; 7 positions match TRBD2. Germline V gives CDR1 SQVTM, CDR2 ANQGSEA. The CDR3 has 15 amino acids. The junction had 3 bases not matched to a gene; V was cut back by 2 bases and J by 0 bases. CDR3 in DNA: TGCAGCGTTGAAACACGGGAGGCGAACACCGGGGAGCTGTTTTTT. Amino acids: CSVETREANTGELFF.

This clonotype has more than one count but fewer than ten. The V call is TRBV6-5, the J call TRBJ2-1; 8 bases line up with TRBD1. CDR1 and CDR2 (germline): MNHEY, SVGAGI. The CDR3 has 16 amino acids. V shed 1 base, J shed 6 bases, and the junction held 8 bases outside the gene matches. In nucleotides, the CDR3 is TGTGCCAGCAGTTACTTTAACTCCGGGACAGGCAATGAGCAGTTCTTC. Protein: CASSYFNSGTGNEQFF.

The V and J genes are TRBV21-1 and TRBJ2-7; the table's D call, TRBD1, was not checked against the DNA. TRBV21-1 has pseudogene status. The CDR3 consists of 20 residues. The CDR3 sequence: CASSPKTGKEDGPSSYEQYF. As DNA, the CDR3 is TGTGCCAGCAGCCCAAAGACAGGGAAGGAGGACGGCCCGAGCTCCTACGAGCAGTACTTC.

In the case of this clonotype: At one end, the junction sequence differs from germline, possibly due to a read error. This chain joins TRBV7-2 and TRBJ1-5; D is perhaps TRBD1 (6 bases). The CDR3 spans 16 residues. Germline-derived CDR1 and CDR2 are SGHTA and FQGNSA. The CDR3 DNA sequence: TGTTCCAGCAGCTTACTGGGCAGGGGAGAGTATTTGCCCCAGCATTTT. Encoded protein: CSSSLLGRGEYLPQHF.